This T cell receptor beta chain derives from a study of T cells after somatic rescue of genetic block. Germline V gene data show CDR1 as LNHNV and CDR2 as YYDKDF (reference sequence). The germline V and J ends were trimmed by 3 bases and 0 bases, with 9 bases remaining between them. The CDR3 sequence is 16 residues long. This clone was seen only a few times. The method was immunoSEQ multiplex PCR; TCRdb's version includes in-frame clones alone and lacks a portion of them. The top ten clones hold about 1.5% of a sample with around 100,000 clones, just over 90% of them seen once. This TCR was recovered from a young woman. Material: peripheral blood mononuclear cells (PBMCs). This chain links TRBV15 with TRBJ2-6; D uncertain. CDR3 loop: CATSSNTGSGANVLTF. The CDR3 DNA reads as TGTGCCACCAGCAGCAATACTGGCTCTGGGGCCAACGTCCTGACTTTC.